The present T cell receptor beta chain was sequenced within a study of blood T cells in healthy people across ages. As for this clonotype: Antigen unknown.

PCR was performed a second time for about 7 to 11 cycles using a sample-barcoded 5' primer and a J-beta primer mix. With 12 random nucleotides, a template-switch adaptor tagged each individual cDNA molecule. TCRdb fed the 5' RACE reads into MiXCR, producing one record per CDR3 protein. The sample lists about 940,000 distinct CDR3 sequences; roughly 52% were seen once. Study results and caveats: Naive CD4+ cells and diversity were both higher in long-lived donors than in aged donors.

There are 13 residues in the CDR3. The germline V gene has CDR1 PRHDT and CDR2 FYEKMQ (reference sequence). V was trimmed by 5 bases and J by 0 bases, leaving 7 bases between them. The sample taken for sequencing was blood. This receptor was obtained from a man aged 25-45 years in good health. The chain employs TRBV13 and TRBJ2-5; D not resolved. DNA for the CDR3: TGTGCCAGCAGCGTAGAGGACCAAGAGACCCAGTACTTC. It specifies CASSVEDQETQYF.